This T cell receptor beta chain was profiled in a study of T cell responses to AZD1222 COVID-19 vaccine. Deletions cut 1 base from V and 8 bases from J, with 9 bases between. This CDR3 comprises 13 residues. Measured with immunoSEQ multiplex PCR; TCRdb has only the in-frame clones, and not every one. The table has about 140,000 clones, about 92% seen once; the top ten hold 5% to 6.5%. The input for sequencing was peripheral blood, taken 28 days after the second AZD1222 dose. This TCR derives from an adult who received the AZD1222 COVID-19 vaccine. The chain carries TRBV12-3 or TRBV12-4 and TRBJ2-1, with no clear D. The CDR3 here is CASSLDLMYEQFF. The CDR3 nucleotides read TGTGCCAGCAGTTTAGATCTGATGTATGAGCAGTTCTTC.